This T cell receptor beta chain was sequenced for a study of T cells in Graves' hyperthyroidism and ophthalmopathy. A note on this clonotype: The antigen is not known.

There are 16 residues in the CDR3. With V trimmed by 4 bases and J by 5 bases, 13 bases remained unmatched. Germline CDR1 is MDHEN and CDR2 is SYDVKM. Before ophthalmopathy appeared, progressors gave blood at initial hyperthyroidism diagnosis. This sample holds PBMCs from roughly 10 ml fresh peripheral blood. RNA transcripts served as the template for amplifying TCR beta CDR3 regions. HTBI primers drove first-round RT-PCR of the TCR CDR3. TCRdb processed the multiplex PCR reads anew with MiXCR; each CDR3 protein has one entry. The repertoire holds almost 600,000 distinct CDR3 sequences, with around 14% as singletons. Study observations and caveats: The model predicted ophthalmopathy a median around 6.5 months before onset.

This sequence originates from a woman aged 25 to 45 with Graves' hyperthyroidism that later progressed to Graves' ophthalmopathy. The V and J genes are TRBV28 and TRBJ2-5; 7 nucleotides match TRBD2. Sequencing was done on a sample of blood. The CDR3 loop reads CASSSGSGEGGETQYF. The CDR3 region has the DNA TGTGCCAGCAGTTCAGGGTCGGGAGAGGGAGGGGAGACCCAGTACTTC.